A selection of T cell receptor beta chains follows, all from one sample in a study of T cell changes during pregnancy in multiple sclerosis. Libraries were prepared by immunoSEQ multiplex PCR; TCRdb keeps only in-frame clonotypes and omits some of them. Of around 69,000 clones in the sample, roughly nine tenths were seen once. Sequencing was performed on CD8+ T cells from peripheral blood mononuclear cells, taken before pregnancy. These receptors all come from a female donor with multiple sclerosis, enrolled in a pregnancy study. Both conserved end residues are trimmed from each CDR3. Clone size appears in some rows only: once, few, many, or a class for an expanded clone.

clone_size v_call cdr3_aa
- TRBV7-9 ASSLAGGSYGYT
- TRBV7-8 ASSARQGGKNIQY
- TRBV19 ASSIGDYGYT
once TRBV25-1 ASSVSGTGGYFTEAF
- TRBV18 ASSPGDRGLETQY
- TRBV30 AWSPGQGWETQY
- TRBV6-1 ASGGTSGAYEQY
- TRBV27 ASSPYRDSGEKLF
- TRBV10-3 AISEARDEKLF
- TRBV5-1 ASSPGQGAQETQY
- TRBV29-1 SVVGQDLPYEQY
- TRBV13 ASIEVPNTEAF
- TRBV7-6 ASSFASDTSEQY